This section outlines one T cell receptor beta chain sequence together with its context. J lost 6 bases, V lost 0 bases, and 10 bases had no gene match. Germline assignment: CDR1 SGHRS and CDR2 YFSETQ. The CDR3 runs to 16 residues. The record originates from a study of blood T cell repertoires in COVID-19. Some clones are missing from TCRdb's copy, which holds only in-frame ones; the method was immunoSEQ multiplex PCR. The sample contains around 320,000 clones, 88% of which appear only once. Source material: peripheral blood. The clonotype comes from a woman in her twenties or thirties who had recovered from COVID-19. The chain links TRBV5-1 to TRBJ2-3, with 7 nucleotides matching TRBD2. The CDR3 nucleotides are TGCGCCAGCAGCTTGGCGACTAGCCCCAGGTGGGATACGCAGTATTTT. Protein sequence: CASSLATSPRWDTQYF.